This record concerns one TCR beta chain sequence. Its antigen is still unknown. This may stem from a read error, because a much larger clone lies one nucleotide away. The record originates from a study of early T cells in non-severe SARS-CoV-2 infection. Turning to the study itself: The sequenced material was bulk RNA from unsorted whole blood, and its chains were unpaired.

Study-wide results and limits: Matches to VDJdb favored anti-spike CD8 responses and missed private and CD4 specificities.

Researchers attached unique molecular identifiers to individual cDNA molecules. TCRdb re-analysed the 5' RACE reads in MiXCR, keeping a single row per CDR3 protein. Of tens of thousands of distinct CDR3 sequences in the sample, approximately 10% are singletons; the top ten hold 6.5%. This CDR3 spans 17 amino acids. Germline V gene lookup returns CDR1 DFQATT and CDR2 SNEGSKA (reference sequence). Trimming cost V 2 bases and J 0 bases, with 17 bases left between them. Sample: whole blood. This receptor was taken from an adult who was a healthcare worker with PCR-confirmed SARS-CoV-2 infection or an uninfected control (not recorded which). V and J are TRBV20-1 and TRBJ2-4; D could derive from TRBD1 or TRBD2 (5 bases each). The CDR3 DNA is TGCAGTGCTAGAATGTCGACGGCAGGGACAGCCAAAAACATTCAGTACTTC. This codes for CSARMSTAGTAKNIQYF.